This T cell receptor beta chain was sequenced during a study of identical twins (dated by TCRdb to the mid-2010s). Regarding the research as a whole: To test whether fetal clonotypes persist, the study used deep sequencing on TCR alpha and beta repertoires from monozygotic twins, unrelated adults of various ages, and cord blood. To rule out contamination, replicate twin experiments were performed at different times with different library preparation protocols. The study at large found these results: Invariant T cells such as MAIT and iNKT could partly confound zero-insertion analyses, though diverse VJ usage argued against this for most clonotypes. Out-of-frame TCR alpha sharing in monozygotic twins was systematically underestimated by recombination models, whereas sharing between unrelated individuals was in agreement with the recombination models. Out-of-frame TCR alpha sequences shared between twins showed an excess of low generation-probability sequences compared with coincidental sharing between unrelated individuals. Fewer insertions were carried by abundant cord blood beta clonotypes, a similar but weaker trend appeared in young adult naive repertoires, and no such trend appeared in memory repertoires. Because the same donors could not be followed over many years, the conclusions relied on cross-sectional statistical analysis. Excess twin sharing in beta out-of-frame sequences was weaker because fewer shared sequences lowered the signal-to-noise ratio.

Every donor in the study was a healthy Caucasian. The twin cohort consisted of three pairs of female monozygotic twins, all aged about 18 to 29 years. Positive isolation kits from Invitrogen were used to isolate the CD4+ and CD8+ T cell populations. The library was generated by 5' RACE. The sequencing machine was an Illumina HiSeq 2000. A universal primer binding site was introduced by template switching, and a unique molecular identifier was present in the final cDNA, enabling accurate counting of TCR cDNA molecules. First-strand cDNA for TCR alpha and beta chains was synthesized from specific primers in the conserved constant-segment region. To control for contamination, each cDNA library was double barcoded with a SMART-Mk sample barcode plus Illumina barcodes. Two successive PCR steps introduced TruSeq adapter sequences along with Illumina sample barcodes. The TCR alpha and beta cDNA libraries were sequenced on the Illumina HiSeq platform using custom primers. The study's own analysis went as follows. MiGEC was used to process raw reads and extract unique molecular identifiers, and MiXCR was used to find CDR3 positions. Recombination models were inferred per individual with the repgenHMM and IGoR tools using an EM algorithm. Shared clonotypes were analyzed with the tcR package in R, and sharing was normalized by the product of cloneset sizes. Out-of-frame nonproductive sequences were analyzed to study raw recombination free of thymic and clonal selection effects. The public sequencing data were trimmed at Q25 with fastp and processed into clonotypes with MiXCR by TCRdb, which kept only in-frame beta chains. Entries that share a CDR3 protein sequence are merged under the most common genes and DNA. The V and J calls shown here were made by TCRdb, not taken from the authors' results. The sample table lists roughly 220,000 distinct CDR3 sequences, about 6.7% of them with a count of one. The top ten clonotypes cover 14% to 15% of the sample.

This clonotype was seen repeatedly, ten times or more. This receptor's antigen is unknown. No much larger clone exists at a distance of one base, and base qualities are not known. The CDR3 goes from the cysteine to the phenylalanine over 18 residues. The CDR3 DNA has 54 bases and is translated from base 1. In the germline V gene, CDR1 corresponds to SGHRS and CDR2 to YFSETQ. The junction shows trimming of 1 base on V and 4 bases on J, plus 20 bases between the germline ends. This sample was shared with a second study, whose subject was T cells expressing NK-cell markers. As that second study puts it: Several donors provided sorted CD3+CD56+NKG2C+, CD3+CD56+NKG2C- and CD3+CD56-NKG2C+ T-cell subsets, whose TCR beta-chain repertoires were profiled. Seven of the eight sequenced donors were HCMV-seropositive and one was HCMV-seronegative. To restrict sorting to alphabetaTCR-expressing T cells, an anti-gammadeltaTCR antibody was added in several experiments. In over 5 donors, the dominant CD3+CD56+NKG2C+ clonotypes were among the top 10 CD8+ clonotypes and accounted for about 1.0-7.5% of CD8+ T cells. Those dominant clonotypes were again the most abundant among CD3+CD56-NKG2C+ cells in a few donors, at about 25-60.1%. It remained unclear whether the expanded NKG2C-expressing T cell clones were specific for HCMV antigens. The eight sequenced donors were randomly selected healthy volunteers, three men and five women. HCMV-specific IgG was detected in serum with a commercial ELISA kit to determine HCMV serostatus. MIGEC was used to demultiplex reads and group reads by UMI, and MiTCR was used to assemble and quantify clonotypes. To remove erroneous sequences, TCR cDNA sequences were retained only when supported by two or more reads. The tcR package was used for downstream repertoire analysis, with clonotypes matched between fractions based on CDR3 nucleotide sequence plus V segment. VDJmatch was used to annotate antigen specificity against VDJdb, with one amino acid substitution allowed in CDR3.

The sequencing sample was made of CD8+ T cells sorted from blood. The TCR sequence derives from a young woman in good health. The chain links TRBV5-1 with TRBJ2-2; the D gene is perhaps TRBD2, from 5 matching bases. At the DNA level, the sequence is TGCGCCAGCAGCTTGATATCCCTCACCTTGGGGAGCACCGGGGAGCTGTTTTTT. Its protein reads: CASSLISLTLGSTGELFF. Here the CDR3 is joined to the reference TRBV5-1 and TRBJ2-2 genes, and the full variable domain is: KAGVTQTPRYLIKTRGQQVTLSCSPISGHRSVSWYQQTPGQGLQFLFEYFSETQRNKGNFPGRFSGRQFSNSRSEMNVSTLELGDSALYLCASSLISLTLGSTGELFFGEGSRLTVL.